The 32 T cell receptor beta chains given below trace back to one sample, sequenced in a study of beta chain features in type 1 diabetes. Overall study results and limits: Moderate yet significant TCRB CDR3 shortening was seen in Type 1 diabetes patients in all four CD4+ subsets.

These receptors lack a known antigen. Every isolated RNA sample was fully reverse transcribed, so sequencing captured expressed TCRB transcripts. TCRdb's copy holds only in-frame clones and misses some; the assay was immunoSEQ multiplex PCR. Of 640,000 or so clones listed, around an eighth are singletons. The sequencing input was naive CD4+ T cells from blood. These receptors all stem from a man aged 18 to 29 with type 1 diabetes.

This chain connects TRBV9 to TRBJ1-2; tentative D call: TRBD1 (5 bases). Germline CDR1 SGDLS, CDR2 YYNGEE. V was shortened by 2 bases and J by 0 bases, with 8 bases between the two germline ends. The CDR3 loop spans 14 amino acids. For the CDR3, the DNA is TGTGCCAGCAGCGTCCGGGGACCTAACTATGGCTACACCTTC. It specifies CASSVRGPNYGYTF. Complete variable domain (other parts from reference TRBV9 and TRBJ1-2): DSGVTQTPKHLITATGQRVTLRCSPRSGDLSVYWYQQSLDQGLQFLIQYYNGEERAKGNILERFSAQQFPDLHSELNLSSLELGDSALYFCASSVRGPNYGYTFGSGTRLTVV.

The chain links TRBV28 to TRBJ2-3; TRBD1 aligns across 11 bases. CDR3 length equals 17 residues. The germline V gene encodes CDR1 MDHEN and CDR2 SYDVKM. The V and J ends lost 7 bases and 2 bases, in that order; junction bases with no gene match: 11. The CDR3 nucleotides read TGTGCCAGCATCAACTCGGGGACAGGGGGACACACAGATACGCAGTATTTT. It yields the protein CASINSGTGGHTDTQYF.

The CDR3 nucleotides are TGCAGCGCCCTCGGGGGGGATAGCAATCAGCCCCAGCATTTT. This sequence encodes CSALGGDSNQPQHF. The rearrangement joins TRBV29-1 to TRBJ1-5; D may be TRBD1 (5 bases). The CDR3 is 14 residues long. V shed 7 bases and J shed 0 bases, with 13 bases lying between them. Germline loops: CDR1 SQVTM, CDR2 ANQGSEA.

CDR3: CASSFWTSRYEQYF. CDR3 nucleotide sequence: TGTGCCAGCAGCTTCTGGACTAGCAGGTACGAGCAGTACTTC. J is TRBJ2-7 and V is TRBV5-4; 8 bases match TRBD2. There are 14 residues in the CDR3. The V gene end was trimmed by 2 bases and the J gene end by 4 bases; junction bases not matched to a gene: 5. The germline gives CDR1 SGHNT, CDR2 YYREEE (reference sequence).

The chain uses TRBV7-9 and TRBJ2-7, with a possible D match to TRBD2 (7 bases). CDR1 and CDR2 from the germline V gene are SEHNR and FQNEAQ (reference sequence). Trimming left V 8 bases short and J 3 bases short, with 17 bases between. The CDR3 runs 14 residues. This CDR3 reads CASGGLGGDYEQYF. CDR3 nucleotide sequence: TGTGCCAGCGGCGGACTAGGGGGAGACTACGAGCAGTACTTC. The complete variable domain, with remaining parts taken from reference TRBV7-9 and TRBJ2-7, reads DTGVSQNPRHKITKRGQNVTFRCDPISEHNRLYWYRQTLGQGPEFLTYFQNEAQLEKSRLLSDRFSAERPKGSFSTLEIQRTEQGDSAMYLCASGGLGGDYEQYFGPGTRLTVT.

In this sample, this clone turned up a few times. The chain has TRBV5-1 and TRBJ1-4; D is perhaps TRBD1 (5 bases). Looked up from germline, CDR1 is SGHRS and CDR2 is YFSETQ. Between the trimmed V and J ends, which lost 7 bases and 0 bases, there was a span of 10 bases. The CDR3 length is 14 residues. CDR3 DNA: TGCGCCAGCGGTCCGACAGCAACTAATGAAAAACTGTTTTTT. Translated: CASGPTATNEKLFF.

A few counts support this clone. The chain joins TRBV5-4 to TRBJ1-4; 10 bases agree with TRBD1. Germline-derived CDR1 and CDR2 are SGHNT and YYREEE (reference sequence). This CDR3 comprises 15 residues. Trimming cost V 3 bases and J 7 bases; bases outside gene matches: 6. This chain's CDR3 is CASSSSTGGSEKLFF. The CDR3 coding sequence is TGTGCCAGCAGCTCTTCGACAGGGGGCAGTGAAAAACTGTTTTTT.

This clone has a handful of counts. The CDR3 coding sequence is TGTGCCAGCAGTGTAAGGGAGAACTCACCCCTCCACTTT. This encodes CASSVRENSPLHF. V and J are TRBV13 and TRBJ1-6; D not certain. This CDR3 has 13 residues. Trimming took off 6 bases at V and 10 bases at J, with 13 bases between the two ends. Looked up from germline, CDR1 is PRHDT and CDR2 is FYEKMQ (reference sequence).

This clone was detected once. The chain joins TRBV6-6 to TRBJ2-5; 8 nucleotides agree with TRBD2. The J segment lost 5 bases and the V segment lost 10 bases, leaving 12 bases of the junction unmatched. Germline values: CDR1 MNHNY, CDR2 SVGAGI (reference sequence). CDR3 size: 14 residues. CDR3 in amino acids: CATVKRGPKETQYF. Written as DNA, the CDR3 is TGTGCCACCGTGAAGCGGGGGCCGAAGGAGACCCAGTACTTC.

This clone was seen a handful of times. The chain uses TRBV5-1 and TRBJ2-1; the match to TRBD2 covers 10 bases. Germline CDR1 and CDR2: SGHRS and YFSETQ. Germline trimming cut 5 bases from V and 5 bases from J; bases unmatched to any gene: 10. The CDR3 is 16 residues long. The CDR3, as DNA: TGCGCCAGCAGACCCGCTAGCGGGAGTGGGGACAATGAGCAGTTCTTC. Residues: CASRPASGSGDNEQFF.

This clone was detected only a few times. V gene TRBV7-9 combines with J gene TRBJ2-7; 9 bases line up with TRBD1. V gave up 5 bases and J gave up 0 bases; unmatched junction bases: 5. This CDR3 has 15 amino acids. In germline, CDR1 is SEHNR, CDR2 FQNEAQ (reference sequence). The CDR3 nucleotides are TGTGCCAGCAGCCCAGGGACAGGGAGCTCCTACGAGCAGTACTTC. Amino acid sequence: CASSPGTGSSYEQYF.

The chain is built from TRBV27 and TRBJ2-3; tentative D call: TRBD1 (5 bases). V shed 2 bases and J shed 5 bases, with 14 bases lying between them. The CDR3 spans 15 residues. Germline CDR1 MNHEY, CDR2 SMNVEV (reference sequence). The CDR3 protein is CASSLKGQGQDTQYF. The CDR3 nucleotides are TGTGCCAGCAGTTTAAAGGGGCAGGGTCAAGATACGCAGTATTTT.

V gene TRBV30 combines with J gene TRBJ2-1; unclear D gene. Trimming pared 1 base from V and 2 bases from J, leaving 6 bases between. CDR3 size: 13 residues. Germline CDR1 reads GTSNPN; CDR2 reads SVGIG (reference sequence). CDR3 amino acids: CAWSGQPYNEQFF. The CDR3 region has the DNA TGTGCCTGGAGTGGGCAGCCCTACAATGAGCAGTTCTTC.

The chain carries TRBV9 and TRBJ2-3; D gene unclear. The germline V and J ends were trimmed by 0 bases and 2 bases, with 7 bases remaining between them. Looked up from germline, CDR1 is SGDLS and CDR2 is YYNGEE. This CDR3 comprises 14 residues. The CDR3 protein is CASSVGYATDTQYF. The CDR3 coding sequence is TGTGCCAGCAGCGTAGGGTACGCCACAGATACGCAGTATTTT.

A few counts support this clone. The chain employs TRBV30 and TRBJ1-1; D unclear. Germline assignment: CDR1 GTSNPN and CDR2 SVGIG (reference sequence). Between the trimmed V and J ends, which lost 1 base and 1 base, there was a span of 13 bases. The CDR3 is made up of 15 amino acids. Written as DNA, the CDR3 is TGTGCCTGGAGTGCCTCGATGCTGGGGAACACTGAAGCTTTCTTT. Translating it yields CAWSASMLGNTEAFF.

The rearrangement joins TRBV6-5 to TRBJ2-5; D is perhaps TRBD1 (7 bases). Germline loops: CDR1 MNHEY, CDR2 SVGAGI. The CDR3 is 12 residues long. Trimming pared 10 bases from V and 5 bases from J, leaving 14 bases between. The CDR3 coding sequence is TGTGCCACCGAACAGGGGAGGGAGACCCAGTACTTC. Protein product: CATEQGRETQYF.

This clone appeared a few times. The V gene is TRBV4-3, the J gene TRBJ2-7; TRBD1 aligns across 7 bases. Germline V lookup: CDR1 LGHNA, CDR2 YSLEER. The length of the CDR3 is 15 residues. The J segment lost 6 bases and the V segment lost 1 base, leaving 9 bases of the junction unmatched. CDR3 region: CASSQVDRDSGEQYF. The CDR3 DNA sequence: TGCGCCAGCAGCCAAGTAGACAGGGATTCTGGCGAGCAGTACTTC.

This clone was seen a few times. The V and J genes are TRBV6-5 and TRBJ2-3; D not certain. The CDR3 sequence is 14 residues long. V shed 6 bases and J shed 4 bases, with 14 bases lying between them. CDR1 is MNHEY and CDR2 is SVGAGI in the germline V gene. Here the CDR3 DNA reads TGTGCCAGCAGCCTGATACTAAAGTCAGATACGCAGTATTTT. This sequence encodes CASSLILKSDTQYF.

In DNA form, the CDR3 reads TGCGCCAGCAGCCCGCTTGGTTTCGATGGCTACACCTTC. Amino acids: CASSPLGFDGYTF. The chain has TRBV5-1 and TRBJ1-2; D gene ambiguous. V lost 4 bases and J lost 6, with 13 bases in between. Germline V gene lookup returns CDR1 SGHRS and CDR2 YFSETQ. This CDR3 contains 13 residues.

This clone was counted a few times. This chain links TRBV7-2 with TRBJ1-1, with a tentative D call TRBD1 (6 bases). V was cut by 5 bases and J by 0 bases, with 13 bases left in between. CDR3 length equals 15 residues. Germline V CDR1 and CDR2: SGHTA, FQGNSA. DNA of the CDR3: TGTGCCAGCAGCACCCGGACAGCTTTGAACACTGAAGCTTTCTTT. Its protein is CASSTRTALNTEAFF.

This clone came up a few times. The J gene is TRBJ1-3, the V gene TRBV28; unclear D gene. The CDR3 totals 14 residues. Germline CDR1 and CDR2: MDHEN and SYDVKM. The V end was cut by 7 bases, the J end by 0 bases, with 10 bases between. CDR3: CASKPGGSGNTIYF. CDR3 nucleotide sequence: TGTGCCAGCAAACCGGGAGGCTCTGGAAACACCATATATTTT.

The rearrangement links TRBV6-1 to TRBJ2-5; the match to TRBD2 covers 9 bases. J lost 9 bases, V lost 7 bases, and 9 bases had no gene match. The CDR3 consists of 13 residues. The germline gives CDR1 MNHNS, CDR2 SASEGT. In nucleotides, the CDR3 is TGTGCCAGCACCGGGACTAGCCGTTCATCCCAGTACTTC. Its protein is CASTGTSRSSQYF.

The CDR3 sequence: CASSAYTGVPPGELFF. DNA for the CDR3: TGTGCCAGCAGCGCCTATACAGGGGTTCCACCCGGGGAGCTGTTTTTT. The gene calls are TRBV9 and TRBJ2-2, with 7 positions matching TRBD1. In germline, CDR1 is SGDLS, CDR2 YYNGEE. With 3 bases clipped from V and 6 bases from J, the junction kept 11 bases outside the gene matches. This CDR3 region has 16 residues. The whole variable domain, filled in from reference TRBV9 and TRBJ2-2, reads DSGVTQTPKHLITATGQRVTLRCSPRSGDLSVYWYQQSLDQGLQFLIQYYNGEERAKGNILERFSAQQFPDLHSELNLSSLELGDSALYFCASSAYTGVPPGELFFGEGSRLTVL.

This clone was observed a few times. This chain links TRBV9 with TRBJ2-5; D possibly corresponds to TRBD2 (6 bases). Trimming took 0 bases from V and 5 from J, leaving 20 bases between them. Germline lookup yields CDR1 SGDLS and CDR2 YYNGEE. The length of the CDR3 is 17 residues. CDR3: CASSVEIADIHGETQYF. The CDR3 DNA reads as TGTGCCAGCAGCGTAGAGATAGCGGACATCCACGGGGAGACCCAGTACTTC.

There are a few counts of this clone. As DNA, the CDR3 is TGTGCCAGCTCACCAGGCGGAGGGGCTGACTCACCCCTCCACTTT. This encodes CASSPGGGADSPLHF. The chain has TRBV18 and TRBJ1-6; D might be TRBD1 (5 bases). V lost 2 bases, J lost 10 bases, and 15 bases lay in between. Per the germline V gene, CDR1 is KGHSH and CDR2 is LQKENI. The CDR3 consists of 15 residues.

For the CDR3, the DNA is TGTGCCAGCAGTGAAGGGGGACGCAATCAGCCCCAGCATTTT. Encoded protein: CASSEGGRNQPQHF. This chain links TRBV6-1 with TRBJ1-5, with a possible D match to TRBD1 (5 bases). Trimming cost V 1 base and J 2 bases, with 6 bases left between them. This CDR3 contains 14 residues. Germline V CDR1 and CDR2: MNHNS, SASEGT.

This clone has more than one count but fewer than ten. This sequence joins TRBV5-4 and TRBJ2-5, with TRBD1 matching 10 bases. The germline V gene has CDR1 SGHNT and CDR2 YYREEE (reference sequence). This CDR3 is 14 amino acids long. V lost 4 bases and J lost 4; bases outside the gene matches: 4. As DNA, the CDR3 is TGTGCCAGCAGCCAGTGGGACAGGGGAGAGACCCAGTACTTC. Amino acids: CASSQWDRGETQYF.

This clone has more than one count but fewer than ten. The CDR3 nucleotides read TGCAGCGTTGAAACCTTGGACAGGGGGGATGGCTACACCTTC. It is translated as CSVETLDRGDGYTF. The chain combines TRBV29-1 with TRBJ1-2; TRBD1 matches 10 bases. Losses at the gene ends were 2 bases for V and 6 bases for J; bases not matched to a gene: 6. The CDR3 consists of 14 residues. The germline gives CDR1 SQVTM, CDR2 ANQGSEA.

This clone has just a few counts. The genes are TRBV29-1 and TRBJ2-5; D unresolved. The CDR3 consists of 11 residues. V dropped 5 bases and J dropped 5 bases, with 9 bases sitting between them. The germline V gene has CDR1 SQVTM and CDR2 ANQGSEA. The CDR3 protein is CSVRPQETQYF. The CDR3 nucleotides read TGCAGCGTTAGGCCTCAGGAGACCCAGTACTTC.

This clone was observed a few times. The CDR3 DNA reads as TGCGCCAGCAGCTCCGGGACTAGCGGGGCTCTGGAGCAGTACTTC. It translates to CASSSGTSGALEQYF. The chain joins TRBV5-1 to TRBJ2-7, with 13 bases aligning to TRBD2. This CDR3 contains 15 residues. Germline CDR1 and CDR2: SGHRS and YFSETQ. V shed 3 bases, J shed 7 bases, and the junction held 7 bases outside the gene matches. Complete variable domain (other parts from reference TRBV5-1 and TRBJ2-7): KAGVTQTPRYLIKTRGQQVTLSCSPISGHRSVSWYQQTPGQGLQFLFEYFSETQRNKGNFPGRFSGRQFSNSRSEMNVSTLELGDSALYLCASSSGTSGALEQYFGPGTRLTVT.

The rearrangement uses TRBV15 and TRBJ1-4; D is ambiguous. Germline values: CDR1 LNHNV, CDR2 YYDKDF (reference sequence). This CDR3 has 12 amino acids. Trimming stripped 1 base from V and 6 bases from J, with 3 bases between. CDR3 amino acids: CATSRAYEKLFF. CDR3 nucleotides: TGTGCCACCAGCAGAGCGTATGAAAAACTGTTTTTT.

In this sample, this clone turned up a few times. The chain carries TRBV11-2 and TRBJ2-1; possibly TRBD2 for D (5 bases). The V gene lost 3 bases and the J gene lost 7 bases, with 13 bases spanning the gap. The CDR3 contains 14 residues. Germline V lookup: CDR1 SGHAT, CDR2 FQNNGV. The CDR3 reads CASSFRVSGNEQFF. DNA of the CDR3: TGTGCCAGCAGCTTCCGGGTCTCGGGGAATGAGCAGTTCTTC. Filled out from reference TRBV11-2 and TRBJ2-1, the complete variable domain reads EAGVAQSPRYKIIEKRQSVAFWCNPISGHATLYWYQQILGQGPKLLIQFQNNGVVDDSQLPKDRFSAERLKGVDSTLKIQPAKLEDSAVYLCASSFRVSGNEQFFGPGTRLTVL.